These 13 T cell receptor beta chains originate from one sample sequenced in a study of beta chain features in type 1 diabetes. For these receptors, no antigen is known. Study results and limitations: Researchers report that Type 1 diabetes patients had moderately but significantly shorter TCRB CDR3s across all four CD4+ subsets.

The whole isolated RNA underwent reverse transcription, so sequencing captured expressed TCRB transcripts. Generated by immunoSEQ multiplex PCR, the TCRdb table keeps only in-frame clones and is missing some. In the table there are 20,000 to 30,000 clones, about two thirds of which are singletons. Sequenced input: Tregs from blood. The receptor source for this set is a man between 18 and 29 years old with type 1 diabetes.

The rearrangement joins TRBV7-9 to TRBJ1-6; 9 bases line up with TRBD1. This CDR3 spans 14 amino acids. Looked up from germline, CDR1 is SEHNR and CDR2 is FQNEAQ (reference sequence). Germline trimming cut 5 bases from V and 10 bases from J; bases unmatched to any gene: 6. CDR3 region: CASSPPGQGSPLHF. Written as DNA, the CDR3 is TGTGCCAGCAGCCCACCGGGACAGGGATCACCCCTCCACTTT.

This clone was detected only a few times. The chain recombines TRBV9 with TRBJ1-2; D might be TRBD1 (6 bases). The CDR3 is made up of 15 amino acids. V lost 2 bases and J 4 bases, leaving 15 bases between the germline ends. Per germline, CDR1 SGDLS and CDR2 YYNGEE. CDR3 DNA: TGTGCCAGCAGCGTCTCAGGGATAGGGGGCTATGGCTACACCTTC. Protein product: CASSVSGIGGYGYTF.

The gene calls are TRBV29-1 and TRBJ2-7; possible D gene TRBD1, 7 bases. Trimming cost V 6 bases and J 3 bases, with 15 bases left between them. This CDR3 has 13 amino acids. Germline V gene sequence: CDR1 SQVTM, CDR2 ANQGSEA. The CDR3 nucleotides are TGCAGCGTGGGGGGACAGAAGTTCTACGAGCAGTACTTC. It specifies CSVGGQKFYEQYF.

The chain employs TRBV7-2 and TRBJ2-1; a possible D gene is TRBD2 (5 bases). Germline V lookup: CDR1 SGHTA, CDR2 FQGNSA. The V gene lost 5 bases and the J gene lost 2 bases, with 13 bases spanning the gap. This CDR3 region has 15 residues. In DNA form, the CDR3 reads TGTGCCAGCAGCCCCCTGAGCGGTCCCTACAATGAGCAGTTCTTC. This codes for CASSPLSGPYNEQFF. The full variable domain, its missing parts supplied by reference TRBV7-2 and TRBJ2-1, is GAGVSQSPSNKVTEKGKDVELRCDPISGHTALYWYRQSLGQGLEFLIYFQGNSAPDKSGLPSDRFSAERTGGSVSTLTIQRTQQEDSAVYLCASSPLSGPYNEQFFGPGTRLTVL.

The chain uses TRBV19 and TRBJ2-2; weak D call: TRBD1 (6 bases). Germline assignment: CDR1 LNHDA and CDR2 SQIVND (reference sequence). Between the trimmed V and J ends, which lost 5 bases and 5 bases, there was a span of 12 bases. CDR3 size: 14 residues. CDR3 sequence: CASSLGTLTGELFF. In DNA, the CDR3 is TGTGCCAGTAGTCTTGGGACACTTACCGGGGAGCTGTTTTTT.

A few counts support this clone. This chain links TRBV18 with TRBJ1-1, with a tentative D call TRBD1 (5 bases). V was pared by 2 bases and J by 1 base, with 8 bases between. The CDR3 length is 14 residues. CDR1 is KGHSH and CDR2 is LQKENI in the germline V gene. The CDR3 DNA follows: TGTGCCAGCTCACCAGGAGGGGCGAACACTGAAGCTTTCTTT. It codes for CASSPGGANTEAFF.

The V call is TRBV10-3, the J call TRBJ2-1; 9 positions match TRBD1. The V and J ends lost 6 bases and 7 bases, in that order; junction bases with no gene match: 7. This CDR3 is 14 amino acids long. Per germline, CDR1 ENHRY and CDR2 SYGVKD. CDR3 nucleotide sequence: TGTGCCATCAGCAAAGGACAGGGGACTAATGAGCAGTTCTTC. Its protein is CAISKGQGTNEQFF.

V is TRBV11-2 and J is TRBJ2-7, with 8 bases fitting TRBD2. After removal of 4 bases from V and 1 base from J, the junction contained 12 bases not matched to a gene. CDR3 size: 17 residues. Germline assignment: CDR1 SGHAT and CDR2 FQNNGV. The CDR3 DNA follows: TGTGCCAGCAGCTCAAACTCCGGGACTAGAGATTCCTACGAGCAGTACTTC. Amino acids: CASSSNSGTRDSYEQYF. Looking up the rest from reference TRBV11-2 and TRBJ2-7 gives the full variable domain: EAGVAQSPRYKIIEKRQSVAFWCNPISGHATLYWYQQILGQGPKLLIQFQNNGVVDDSQLPKDRFSAERLKGVDSTLKIQPAKLEDSAVYLCASSSNSGTRDSYEQYFGPGTRLTVT.

The chain is built from TRBV28 and TRBJ2-7, with D possibly TRBD1 on 5 matching bases. This CDR3 comprises 13 residues. Germline loops: CDR1 MDHEN, CDR2 SYDVKM. V was pared by 4 bases and J by 9 bases, with 16 bases between. CDR3 coding DNA: TGTGCCAGCAGTTACAGGACCCTACGTGGGCAGTACTTC. It is translated as CASSYRTLRGQYF.

The rearrangement links TRBV29-1 to TRBJ1-5, with D perhaps TRBD1 (6 bases). The CDR3 has 14 residues. Germline V gene sequence: CDR1 SQVTM, CDR2 ANQGSEA. The germline V and J ends were trimmed by 6 bases and 0 bases, with 12 bases remaining between them. The CDR3 nucleotides read TGCAGCGTCGCGACAGGTTATAGCAATCAGCCCCAGCATTTT. Residues: CSVATGYSNQPQHF.

This clone appeared a single time. Relative to the germline gene, one junction end is altered; a read error may explain this. This specimen includes other DNA sequences encoding the same CDR3. The chain joins TRBV11-3 to TRBJ1-6; D is undetermined. The CDR3 consists of 13 residues. Germline V gene data show CDR1 as SGHNT and CDR2 as YENEEA. The CDR3 DNA reads as TGTGCCAGCAGCTTAGCCACAAATTCCCCCCTCCACTTT. Protein product: CASSLATNSPLHF.

This clone was seen only a few times. V usage is TRBV14 and J usage is TRBJ2-5; D is possibly TRBD2 (5 bases). This CDR3 spans 17 amino acids. Trimming shortened V by 4 bases and J by 1 base, and 19 bases separated the two germline ends. CDR1 and CDR2 from the germline V gene are SGHDN and FVKESK. CDR3 in amino acids: CASSLRDPWTFQETQYF. CDR3 nucleotide sequence: TGTGCCAGCAGCCTCCGCGATCCCTGGACTTTCCAAGAGACCCAGTACTTC.

V and J are TRBV10-3 and TRBJ2-1; 13 nucleotides match TRBD2. This CDR3 comprises 15 residues. From germline, CDR1 is ENHRY and CDR2 SYGVKD. V lost 2 bases and J lost 7; bases outside the gene matches: 2. In nucleotides, the CDR3 is TGTGCCATCAGTGAGGGACTAGCGGGGGTGAATGAGCAGTTCTTC. Translation: CAISEGLAGVNEQFF.